This T cell receptor (beta chain) was recovered during a study of metastatic and nonmetastatic thyroid tumors. With MiXCR, TCRdb reprocessed the PCR reads. Of some 33,000 clones in the sample, about a fifth were seen once. Nobody among the patients had been given any treatment before thyroid surgery. Looked up from germline, CDR1 is MNHNY and CDR2 is SVGAGI (reference sequence). The CDR3 runs 13 residues. Deletions cut 2 bases from V and 7 bases from J, with 9 bases between. The chain couples TRBV6-6 to TRBJ1-5; D gene ambiguous. The sequence was collected from a male donor with papillary thyroid cancer or a benign thyroid nodule (not recorded which). Some clones in this sample may be carry-over from other donors' samples. Sequencing used tumor tissue. The CDR3 sequence is CASSYGPGQPQHF. The CDR3, as DNA: TGTGCCAGCAGTTACGGACCAGGCCAGCCCCAGCATTTT.